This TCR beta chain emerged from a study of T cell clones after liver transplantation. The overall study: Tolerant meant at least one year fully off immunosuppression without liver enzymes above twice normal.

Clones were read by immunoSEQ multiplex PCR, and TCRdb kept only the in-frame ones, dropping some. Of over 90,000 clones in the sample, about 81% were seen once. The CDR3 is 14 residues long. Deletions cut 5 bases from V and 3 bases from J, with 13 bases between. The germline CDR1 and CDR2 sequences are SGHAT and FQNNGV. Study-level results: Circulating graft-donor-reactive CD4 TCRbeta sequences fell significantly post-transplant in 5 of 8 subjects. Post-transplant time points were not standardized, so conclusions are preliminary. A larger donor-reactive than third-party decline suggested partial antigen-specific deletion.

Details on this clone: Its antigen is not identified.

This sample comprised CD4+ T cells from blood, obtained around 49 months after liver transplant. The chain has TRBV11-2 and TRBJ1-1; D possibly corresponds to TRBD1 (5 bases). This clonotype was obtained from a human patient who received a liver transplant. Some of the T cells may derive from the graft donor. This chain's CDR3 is CASSPPGGYTEAFF. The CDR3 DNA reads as TGTGCCAGCAGCCCCCCCGGGGGGTACACTGAAGCTTTCTTT.